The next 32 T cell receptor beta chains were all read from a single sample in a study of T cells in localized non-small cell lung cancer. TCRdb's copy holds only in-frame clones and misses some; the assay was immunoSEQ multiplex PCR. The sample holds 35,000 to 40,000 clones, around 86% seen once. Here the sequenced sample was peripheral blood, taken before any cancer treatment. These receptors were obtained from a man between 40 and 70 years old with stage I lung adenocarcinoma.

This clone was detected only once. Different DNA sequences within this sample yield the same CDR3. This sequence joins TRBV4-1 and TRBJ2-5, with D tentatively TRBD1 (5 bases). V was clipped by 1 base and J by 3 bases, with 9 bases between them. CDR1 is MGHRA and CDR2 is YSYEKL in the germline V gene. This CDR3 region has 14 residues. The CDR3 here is CASSQVGREETQYF. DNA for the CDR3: TGCGCCAGCAGCCAAGTGGGCAGGGAAGAGACCCAGTACTTC.

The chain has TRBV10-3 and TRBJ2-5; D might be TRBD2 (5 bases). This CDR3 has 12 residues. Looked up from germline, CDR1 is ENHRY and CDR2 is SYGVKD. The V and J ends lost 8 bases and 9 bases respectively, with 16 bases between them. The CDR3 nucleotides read TGTGCCATCTCCCCCGGGGAGACGGCCCAGTACTTC. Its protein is CAISPGETAQYF.

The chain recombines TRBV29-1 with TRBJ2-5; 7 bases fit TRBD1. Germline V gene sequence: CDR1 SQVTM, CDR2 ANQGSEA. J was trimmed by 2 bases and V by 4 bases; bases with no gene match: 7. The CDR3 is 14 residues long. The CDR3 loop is CSVGTGAAQETQYF. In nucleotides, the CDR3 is TGCAGCGTTGGAACAGGGGCCGCTCAAGAGACCCAGTACTTC. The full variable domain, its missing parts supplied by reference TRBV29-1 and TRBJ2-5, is SAVISQKPSRDICQRGTSLTIQCQVDSQVTMMFWYRQQPGQSLTLIATANQGSEATYESGFVIDKFPISRPNLTFSTLTVSNMSPEDSSIYLCSVGTGAAQETQYFGPGTRLLVL.

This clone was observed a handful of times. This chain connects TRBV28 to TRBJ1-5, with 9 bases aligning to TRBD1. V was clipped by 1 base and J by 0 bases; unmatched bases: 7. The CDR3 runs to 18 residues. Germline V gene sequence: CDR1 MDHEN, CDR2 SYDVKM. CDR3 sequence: CASSLSGQGIVSNQPQHF. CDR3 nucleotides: TGTGCCAGCAGTTTATCGGGACAGGGCATTGTTAGCAATCAGCCCCAGCATTTT.

DNA of the CDR3: TGTGCCAGTACCCCAATTACCAGTAACTATGGCTACACCTTC. Translated, it gives CASTPITSNYGYTF. The V call is TRBV19, the J call TRBJ1-2; no firm D call. V lost 7 bases and J 1 base, leaving 13 bases between the germline ends. The CDR3 sequence is 14 residues long. Per germline, CDR1 LNHDA and CDR2 SQIVND (reference sequence). Full variable domain (missing parts from reference TRBV19 and TRBJ1-2): DGGITQSPKYLFRKEGQNVTLSCEQNLNHDAMYWYRQDPGQGLRLIYYSQIVNDFQKGDIAEGYSVSREKKESFPLTVTSAQKNPTAFYLCASTPITSNYGYTFGSGTRLTVV.

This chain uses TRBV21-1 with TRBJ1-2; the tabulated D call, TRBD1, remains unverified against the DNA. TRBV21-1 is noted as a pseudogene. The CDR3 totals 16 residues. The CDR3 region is CASSKVQPDRDYGYTF. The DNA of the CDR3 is TGTGCCAGCAGCAAAGTTCAACCGGACAGAGACTATGGCTACACCTTC.

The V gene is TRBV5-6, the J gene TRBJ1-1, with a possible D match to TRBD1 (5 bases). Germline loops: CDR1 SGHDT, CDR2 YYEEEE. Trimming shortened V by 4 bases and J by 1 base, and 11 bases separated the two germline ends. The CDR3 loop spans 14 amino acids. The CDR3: CASSMGQGNTEAFF. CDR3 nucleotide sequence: TGTGCCAGCAGCATGGGGCAGGGGAACACTGAAGCTTTCTTT. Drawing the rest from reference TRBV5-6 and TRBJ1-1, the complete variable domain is DAGVTQSPTHLIKTRGQQVTLRCSPKSGHDTVSWYQQALGQGPQFIFQYYEEEERQRGNFPDRFSGHQFPNYSSELNVNALLLGDSALYLCASSMGQGNTEAFFGQGTRLTVV.

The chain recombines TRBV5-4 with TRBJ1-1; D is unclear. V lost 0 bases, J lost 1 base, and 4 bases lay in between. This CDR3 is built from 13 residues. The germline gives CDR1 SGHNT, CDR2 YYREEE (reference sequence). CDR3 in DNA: TGTGCCAGCAGCTTGGCGCAGAACACTGAAGCTTTCTTT. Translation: CASSLAQNTEAFF.

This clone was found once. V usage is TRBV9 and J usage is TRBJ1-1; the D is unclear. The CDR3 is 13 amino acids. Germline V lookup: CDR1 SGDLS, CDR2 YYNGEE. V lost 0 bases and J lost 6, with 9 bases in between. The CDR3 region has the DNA TGTGCCAGCAGCGTAGCGCCCAGTCCTGAAGCTTTCTTT. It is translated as CASSVAPSPEAFF.

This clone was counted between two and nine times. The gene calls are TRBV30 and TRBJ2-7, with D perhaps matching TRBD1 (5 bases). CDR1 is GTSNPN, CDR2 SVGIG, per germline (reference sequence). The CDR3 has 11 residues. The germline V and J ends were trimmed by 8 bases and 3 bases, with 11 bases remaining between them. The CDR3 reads CATSRGYEQYF. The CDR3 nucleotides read TGTGCCACTTCTAGGGGCTACGAGCAGTACTTC.

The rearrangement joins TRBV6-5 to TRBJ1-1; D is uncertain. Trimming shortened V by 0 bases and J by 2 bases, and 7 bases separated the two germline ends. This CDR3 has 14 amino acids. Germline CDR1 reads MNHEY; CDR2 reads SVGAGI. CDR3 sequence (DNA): TGTGCCAGCAGTTACTCGATTTCAAACACTGAAGCTTTCTTT. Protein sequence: CASSYSISNTEAFF.

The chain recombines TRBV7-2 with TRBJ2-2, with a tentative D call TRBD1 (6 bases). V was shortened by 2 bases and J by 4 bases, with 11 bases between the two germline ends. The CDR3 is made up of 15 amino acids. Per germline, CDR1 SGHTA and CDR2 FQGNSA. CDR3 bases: TGTGCCAGCAGCTTATCCGGGACATCCACCGGGGAGCTGTTTTTT. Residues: CASSLSGTSTGELFF.

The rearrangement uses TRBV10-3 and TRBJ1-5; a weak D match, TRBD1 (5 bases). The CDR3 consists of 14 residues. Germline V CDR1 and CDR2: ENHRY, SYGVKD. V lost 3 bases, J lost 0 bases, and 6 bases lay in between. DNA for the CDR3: TGTGCCATCAGTGAAAGGGGTAGCAATCAGCCCCAGCATTTT. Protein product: CAISERGSNQPQHF.

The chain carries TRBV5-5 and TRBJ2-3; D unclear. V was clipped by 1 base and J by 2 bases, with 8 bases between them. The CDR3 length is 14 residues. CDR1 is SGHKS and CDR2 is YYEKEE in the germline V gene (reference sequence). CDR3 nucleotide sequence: TGTGCCAGCAGCTTGCCCCGGGTCACAGATACGCAGTATTTT. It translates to CASSLPRVTDTQYF.

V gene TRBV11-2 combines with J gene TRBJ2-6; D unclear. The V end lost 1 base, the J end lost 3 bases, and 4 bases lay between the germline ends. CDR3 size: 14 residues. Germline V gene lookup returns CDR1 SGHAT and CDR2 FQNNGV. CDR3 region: CASSLVGGANVLTF. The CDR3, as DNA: TGTGCCAGCAGCTTAGTGGGTGGGGCCAACGTCCTGACTTTC.

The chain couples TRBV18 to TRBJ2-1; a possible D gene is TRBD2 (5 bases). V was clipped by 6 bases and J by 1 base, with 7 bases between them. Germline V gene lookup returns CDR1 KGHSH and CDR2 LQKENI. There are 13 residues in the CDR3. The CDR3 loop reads CASSRASYNEQFF. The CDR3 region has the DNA TGTGCCAGCTCGAGGGCTTCCTACAATGAGCAGTTCTTC.

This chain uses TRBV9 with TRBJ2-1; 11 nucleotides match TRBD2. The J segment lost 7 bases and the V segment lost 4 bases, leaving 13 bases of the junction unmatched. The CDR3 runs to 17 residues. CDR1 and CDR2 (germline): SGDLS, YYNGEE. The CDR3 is CASSLLNSGRAGNEQFF. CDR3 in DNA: TGTGCCAGCAGCCTTCTGAATAGCGGGAGGGCCGGGAATGAGCAGTTCTTC.

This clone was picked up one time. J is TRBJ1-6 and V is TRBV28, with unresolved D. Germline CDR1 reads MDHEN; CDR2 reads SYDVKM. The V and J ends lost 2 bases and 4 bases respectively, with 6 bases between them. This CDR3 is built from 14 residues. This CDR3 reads CASSLDIYNSPLHF. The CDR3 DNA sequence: TGTGCCAGCAGTTTAGATATTTATAATTCACCCCTCCACTTT. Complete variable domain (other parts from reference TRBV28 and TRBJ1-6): DVKVTQSSRYLVKRTGEKVFLECVQDMDHENMFWYRQDPGLGLRLIYFSYDVKMKEKGDIPEGYSVSREKKERFSLILESASTNQTSMYLCASSLDIYNSPLHFGNGTRLTVT.

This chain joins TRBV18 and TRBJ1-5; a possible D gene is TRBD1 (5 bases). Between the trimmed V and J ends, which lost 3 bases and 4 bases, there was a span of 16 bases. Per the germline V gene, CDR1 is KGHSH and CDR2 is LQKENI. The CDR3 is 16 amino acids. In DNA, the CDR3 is TGTGCCAGCTCACCTGGGACCTCGCGTCCGAATCAGCCCCAGCATTTT. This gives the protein CASSPGTSRPNQPQHF.

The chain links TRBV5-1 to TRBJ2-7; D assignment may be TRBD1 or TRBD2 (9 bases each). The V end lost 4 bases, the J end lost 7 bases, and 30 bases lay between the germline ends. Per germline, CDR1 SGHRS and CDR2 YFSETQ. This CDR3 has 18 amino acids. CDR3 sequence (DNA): TGCGCCAGCAGCGGAACAGGGGGCGCGACTAGCGGACCCCTGGAGCAGTACTTC. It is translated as CASSGTGGATSGPLEQYF.

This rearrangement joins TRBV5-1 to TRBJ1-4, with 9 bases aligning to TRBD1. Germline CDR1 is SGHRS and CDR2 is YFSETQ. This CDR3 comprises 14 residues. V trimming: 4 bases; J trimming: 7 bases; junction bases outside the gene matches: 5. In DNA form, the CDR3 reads TGCGCCAGCAGCGACAGGGGGTTAGGTGAAAAACTGTTTTTT. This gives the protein CASSDRGLGEKLFF.

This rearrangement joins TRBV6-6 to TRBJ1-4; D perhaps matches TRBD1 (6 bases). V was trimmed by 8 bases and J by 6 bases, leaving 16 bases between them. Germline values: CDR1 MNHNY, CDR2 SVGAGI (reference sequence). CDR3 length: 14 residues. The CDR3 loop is CASCLDGQYEKLFF. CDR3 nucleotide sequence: TGTGCCAGCTGCTTGGACGGACAGTATGAAAAACTGTTTTTT.

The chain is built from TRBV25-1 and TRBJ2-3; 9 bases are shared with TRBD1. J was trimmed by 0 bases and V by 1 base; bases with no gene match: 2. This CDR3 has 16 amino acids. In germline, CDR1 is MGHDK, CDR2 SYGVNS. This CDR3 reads CASSESGTGSTDTQYF. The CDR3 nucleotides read TGTGCCAGCAGTGAATCGGGGACAGGGAGCACAGATACGCAGTATTTT.

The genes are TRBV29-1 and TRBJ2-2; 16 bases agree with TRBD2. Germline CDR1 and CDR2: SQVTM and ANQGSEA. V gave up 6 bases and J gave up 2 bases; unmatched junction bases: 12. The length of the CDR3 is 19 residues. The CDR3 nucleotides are TGCAGCGTCCAAACTGGGGGACTAGCGGGAGGGCCTAACACCGGGGAGCTGTTTTTT. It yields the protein CSVQTGGLAGGPNTGELFF.

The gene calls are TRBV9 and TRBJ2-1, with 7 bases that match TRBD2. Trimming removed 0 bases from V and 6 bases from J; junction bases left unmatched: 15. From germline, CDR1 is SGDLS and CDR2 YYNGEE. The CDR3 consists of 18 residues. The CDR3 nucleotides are TGTGCCAGCAGCGTAGCTAGAACCGTGGCGGGAGTGGGCAATGAGCAGTTCTTC. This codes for CASSVARTVAGVGNEQFF.

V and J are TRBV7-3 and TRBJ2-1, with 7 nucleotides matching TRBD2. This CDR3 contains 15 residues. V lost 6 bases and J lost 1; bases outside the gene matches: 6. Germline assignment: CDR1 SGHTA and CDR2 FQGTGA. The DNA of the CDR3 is TGTGCCAGCAGTTTCGGACTAGGTTCCTACAATGAGCAGTTCTTC. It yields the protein CASSFGLGSYNEQFF.

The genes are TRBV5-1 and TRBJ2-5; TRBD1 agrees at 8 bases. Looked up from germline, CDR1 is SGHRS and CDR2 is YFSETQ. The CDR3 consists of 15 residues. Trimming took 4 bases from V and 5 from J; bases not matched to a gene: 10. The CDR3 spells CASSPGARQGETQYF. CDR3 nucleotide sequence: TGCGCCAGCAGCCCTGGGGCCCGACAGGGGGAGACCCAGTACTTC. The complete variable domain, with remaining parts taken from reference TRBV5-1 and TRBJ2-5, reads KAGVTQTPRYLIKTRGQQVTLSCSPISGHRSVSWYQQTPGQGLQFLFEYFSETQRNKGNFPGRFSGRQFSNSRSEMNVSTLELGDSALYLCASSPGARQGETQYFGPGTRLLVL.

CDR3 loop: CASSLGGAIEQYF. The CDR3 DNA follows: TGTGCCAGCAGCCTGGGGGGGGCGATTGAGCAGTACTTC. The J gene is TRBJ2-7, the V gene TRBV5-4; weak D call: TRBD2 (7 bases). The CDR3 covers 13 residues. CDR1 is SGHNT and CDR2 is YYREEE in the germline V gene (reference sequence). V lost 4 bases, J lost 7 bases, and 15 bases lay in between. Together with reference TRBV5-4 and TRBJ2-7, the CDR3 gives the full variable domain: ETGVTQSPTHLIKTRGQQVTLRCSSQSGHNTVSWYQQALGQGPQFIFQYYREEENGRGNFPPRFSGLQFPNYSSELNVNALELDDSALYLCASSLGGAIEQYFGPGTRLTVT.

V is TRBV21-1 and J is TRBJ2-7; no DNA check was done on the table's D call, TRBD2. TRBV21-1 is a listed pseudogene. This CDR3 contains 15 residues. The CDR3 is CASSRFGSGDYEQYF. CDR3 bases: TGTGCCAGCAGCCGGTTCGGTAGCGGGGACTACGAGCAGTACTTC.

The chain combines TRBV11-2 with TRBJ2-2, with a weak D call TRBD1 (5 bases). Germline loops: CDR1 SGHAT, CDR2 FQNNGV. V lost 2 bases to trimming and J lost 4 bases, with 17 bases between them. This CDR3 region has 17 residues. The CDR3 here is CASSLYGRSGPTGELFF. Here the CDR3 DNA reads TGTGCCAGCAGCTTATATGGCAGGTCAGGGCCCACCGGGGAGCTGTTTTTT. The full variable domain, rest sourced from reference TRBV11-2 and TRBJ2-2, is EAGVAQSPRYKIIEKRQSVAFWCNPISGHATLYWYQQILGQGPKLLIQFQNNGVVDDSQLPKDRFSAERLKGVDSTLKIQPAKLEDSAVYLCASSLYGRSGPTGELFFGEGSRLTVL.

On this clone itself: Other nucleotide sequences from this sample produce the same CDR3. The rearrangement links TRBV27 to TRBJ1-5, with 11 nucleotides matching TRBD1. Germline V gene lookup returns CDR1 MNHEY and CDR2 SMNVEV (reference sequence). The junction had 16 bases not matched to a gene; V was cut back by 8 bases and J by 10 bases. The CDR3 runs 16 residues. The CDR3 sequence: CASRSLGTGGIRPQHF. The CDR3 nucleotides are TGTGCCAGCCGATCCCTAGGGACAGGGGGAATCCGTCCCCAGCATTTT.

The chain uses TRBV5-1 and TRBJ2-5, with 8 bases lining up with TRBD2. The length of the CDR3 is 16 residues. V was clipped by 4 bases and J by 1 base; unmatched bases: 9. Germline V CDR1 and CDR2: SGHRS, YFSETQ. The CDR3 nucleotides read TGCGCCAGCAGCAACCAGCCGGGAGGGCTCCAAGAGACCCAGTACTTC. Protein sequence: CASSNQPGGLQETQYF.